Below, 9 T cell receptor beta chains from the same sample are listed, as sequenced in a study of blood T cell repertoires in COVID-19. The data were produced by immunoSEQ multiplex PCR, yet TCRdb's version contains in-frame clones alone and is incomplete. Found here are 250,000 to 300,000 clones, approximately 82% of them singletons; the top ten hold roughly 4.7%. The sequencing sample was made of PBMCs or T cells enriched from blood (not recorded which). Receptor source: a man aged 35 to 55 who had been exposed to COVID-19.

The rearrangement joins TRBV19 to TRBJ1-1, with 9 bases identical to TRBD1. CDR3 size: 15 residues. Germline loops: CDR1 LNHDA, CDR2 SQIVND (reference sequence). After removal of 8 bases from V and 0 bases from J, the junction contained 7 bases not matched to a gene. CDR3 in DNA: TGTGCCAGTGGGGGACAGGGTCCCCTGAACACTGAAGCTTTCTTT. Amino acid sequence: CASGGQGPLNTEAFF.

This clone turned up a few times. The chain joins TRBV6-5 to TRBJ2-7; tentative D call: TRBD1 (5 bases). V gave up 2 bases and J gave up 6 bases, with 14 bases separating them. CDR3 length equals 14 residues. In germline, CDR1 is MNHEY, CDR2 SVGAGI. In DNA, the CDR3 is TGTGCCAGCAGTTACGGCACAGGTTACGGCGAGCAGTACTTC. Translating it yields CASSYGTGYGEQYF.

The table lists this clone with a count of one. Within the sample, other DNA sequences also encode this same CDR3. This chain connects TRBV18 to TRBJ1-1; 8 bases map to TRBD1. Germline V gene data show CDR1 as KGHSH and CDR2 as LQKENI. This CDR3 region has 14 residues. V lost 3 bases, J lost 1 base, and 1 base stayed unmatched. CDR3 loop: CASSPGQGNTEAFF. In nucleotides, the CDR3 is TGTGCCAGCTCACCTGGACAGGGGAACACTGAAGCTTTCTTT. Complete variable domain (other parts from reference TRBV18 and TRBJ1-1): NAGVMQNPRHLVRRRGQEARLRCSPMKGHSHVYWYRQLPEEGLKFMVYLQKENIIDESGMPKERFSAEFPKEGPSILRIQQVVRGDSAAYFCASSPGQGNTEAFFGQGTRLTVV.

The V call is TRBV27, the J call TRBJ2-7; no clear D gene. This CDR3 is 12 amino acids long. Trimming took 4 bases from V and 1 from J, leaving 5 bases between them. Germline V gene lookup returns CDR1 MNHEY and CDR2 SMNVEV (reference sequence). The CDR3 is CASSSLSYEQYF. The CDR3 region has the DNA TGTGCCAGCAGTTCTCTATCCTACGAGCAGTACTTC.

This clone has only one observation. The chain employs TRBV5-4 and TRBJ1-4, with 8 bases lining up with TRBD1. The CDR3 totals 16 residues. CDR1 is SGHNT, CDR2 YYREEE, per germline (reference sequence). Trimming at V came to 3 bases and at J to 8 bases, leaving 12 bases not matched to a gene. This chain's CDR3 is CASSSVRDRGEEKLFF. The CDR3 region has the DNA TGTGCCAGCAGCTCGGTTAGAGACAGGGGTGAGGAAAAACTGTTTTTT.

This sequence joins TRBV7-2 and TRBJ2-1, with 7 positions matching TRBD2. Germline CDR1 and CDR2: SGHTA and FQGNSA. J was trimmed by 6 bases and V by 5 bases; bases with no gene match: 10. The CDR3 sequence is 15 residues long. The CDR3 protein is CASSHDSGGLNEQFF. The CDR3 nucleotides read TGTGCCAGCAGCCACGATTCGGGGGGACTCAATGAGCAGTTCTTC.

The V and J genes are TRBV20-1 and TRBJ1-1; the match to TRBD1 covers 8 bases. From germline, CDR1 is DFQATT and CDR2 SNEGSKA (reference sequence). CDR3 length equals 11 residues. Germline trimming cut 7 bases from V and 7 bases from J; bases unmatched to any gene: 5. The CDR3 DNA reads TGCAGTGTAGGACAGGGAGGTGAAGCTTTCTTT. It specifies CSVGQGGEAFF.

The J gene is TRBJ1-5, the V gene TRBV28, with TRBD1 matching over 11 bases. The J segment lost 7 bases and the V segment lost 5 bases, leaving 4 bases of the junction unmatched. The CDR3 is made up of 14 amino acids. Germline CDR1 MDHEN, CDR2 SYDVKM. The DNA of the CDR3 is TGTGCCAGCAGTGGACAGGGGGCTTGGCAGCCCCAGCATTTT. The encoded protein is CASSGQGAWQPQHF.

The genes are TRBV3-1 (or the pseudogene TRBV3-2) and TRBJ1-2; possible D gene TRBD1, 6 bases. The CDR3 is 13 amino acids. V gave up 4 bases and J gave up 8 bases, with 14 bases separating them. Germline lookup yields CDR1 LGHDT and CDR2 YNNKEL (reference sequence). The CDR3 sequence: CASSPRQVGGYTF. CDR3 sequence (DNA): TGTGCCAGCAGCCCCCGACAGGTAGGGGGCTACACCTTC.